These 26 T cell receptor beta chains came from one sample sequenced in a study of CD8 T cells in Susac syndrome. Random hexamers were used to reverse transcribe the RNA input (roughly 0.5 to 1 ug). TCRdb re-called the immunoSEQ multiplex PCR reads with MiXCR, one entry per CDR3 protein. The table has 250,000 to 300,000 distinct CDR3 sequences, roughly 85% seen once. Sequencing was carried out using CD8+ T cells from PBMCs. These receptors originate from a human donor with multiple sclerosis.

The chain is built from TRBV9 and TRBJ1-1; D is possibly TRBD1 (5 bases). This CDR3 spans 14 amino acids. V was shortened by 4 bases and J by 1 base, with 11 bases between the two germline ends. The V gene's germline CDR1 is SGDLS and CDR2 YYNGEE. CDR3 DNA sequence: TGTGCCAGCAGCTTCACGGACAAGAACACTGAAGCTTTCTTT. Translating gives CASSFTDKNTEAFF.

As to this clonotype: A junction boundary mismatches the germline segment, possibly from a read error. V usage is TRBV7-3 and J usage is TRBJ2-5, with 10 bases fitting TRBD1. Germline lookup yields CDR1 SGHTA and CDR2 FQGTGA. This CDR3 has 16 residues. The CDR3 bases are TGTGCCAGCAGCTTAGGTTGGGACAGGGGCGGCGAGACCCAGCACTTC. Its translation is CASSLGWDRGGETQHF.

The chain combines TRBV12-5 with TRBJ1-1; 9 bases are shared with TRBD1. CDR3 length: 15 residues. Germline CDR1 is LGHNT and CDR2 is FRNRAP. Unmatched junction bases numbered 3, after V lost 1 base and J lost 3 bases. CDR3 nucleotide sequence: TGTGCTAGTGGTTTGGACAGGGGGCGAGACACTGAAGCTTTCTTT. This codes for CASGLDRGRDTEAFF.

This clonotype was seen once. The CDR3 DNA sequence: TGCAGCGTTGAAGATCCGGAGGACAATGAGCAGTTCTTC. It encodes CSVEDPEDNEQFF. The chain recombines TRBV29-1 with TRBJ2-1; tentative D call: TRBD2 (5 bases). The V gene lost 0 bases and the J gene lost 5 bases, with 8 bases spanning the gap. CDR1 and CDR2 from the germline V gene are SQVTM and ANQGSEA. This CDR3 contains 13 residues.

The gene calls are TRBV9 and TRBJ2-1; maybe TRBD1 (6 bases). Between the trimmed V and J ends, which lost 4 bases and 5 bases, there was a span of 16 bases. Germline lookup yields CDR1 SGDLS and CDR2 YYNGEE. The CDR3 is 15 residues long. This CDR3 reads CASSTTGTPNNEQFF. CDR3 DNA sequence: TGTGCCAGCAGCACAACCGGGACACCGAACAATGAGCAGTTCTTC.

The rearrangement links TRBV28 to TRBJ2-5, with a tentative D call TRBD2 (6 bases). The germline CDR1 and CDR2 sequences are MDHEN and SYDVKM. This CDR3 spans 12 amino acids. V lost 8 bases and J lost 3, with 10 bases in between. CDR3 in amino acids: CASGWGEETQYF. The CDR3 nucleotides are TGTGCCAGCGGATGGGGGGAAGAGACCCAGTACTTC.

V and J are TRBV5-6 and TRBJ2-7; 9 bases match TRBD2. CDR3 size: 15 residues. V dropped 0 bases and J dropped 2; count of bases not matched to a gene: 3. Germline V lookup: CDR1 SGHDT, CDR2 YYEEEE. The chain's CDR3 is CASSLAASGAYEQYF. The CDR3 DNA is TGTGCCAGCAGCTTGGCGGCTAGCGGGGCCTACGAGCAGTACTTC.

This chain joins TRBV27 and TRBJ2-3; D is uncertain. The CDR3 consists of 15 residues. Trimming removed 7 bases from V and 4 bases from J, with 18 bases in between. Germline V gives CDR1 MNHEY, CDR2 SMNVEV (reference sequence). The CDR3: CASTYRAPSADTQYF. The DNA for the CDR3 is TGTGCCAGCACGTACCGGGCTCCCTCCGCAGATACGCAGTATTTT.

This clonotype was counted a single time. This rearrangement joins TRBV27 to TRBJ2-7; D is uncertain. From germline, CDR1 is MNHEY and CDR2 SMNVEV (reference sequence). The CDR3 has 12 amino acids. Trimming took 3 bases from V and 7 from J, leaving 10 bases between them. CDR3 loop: CASSFFGREQYF. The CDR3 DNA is TGTGCCAGCAGTTTTTTCGGACGAGAGCAGTACTTC.

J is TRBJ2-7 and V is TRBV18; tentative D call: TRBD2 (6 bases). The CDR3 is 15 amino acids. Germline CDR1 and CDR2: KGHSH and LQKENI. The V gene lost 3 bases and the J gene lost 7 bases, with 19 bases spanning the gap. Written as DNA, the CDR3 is TGTGCCAGCTCACCTAAAATCGGGAGTCTGAGGGAGCAGTACTTC. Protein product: CASSPKIGSLREQYF.

CDR3 amino acids: CASSPSTLYEQYF. The CDR3 DNA sequence: TGTGCCAGCAGCCCTAGTACCCTCTACGAGCAGTACTTC. The rearrangement uses TRBV27 and TRBJ2-7; D gene unclear. The germline gives CDR1 MNHEY, CDR2 SMNVEV (reference sequence). The CDR3 consists of 13 residues. The V and J ends lost 6 bases and 3 bases respectively, with 12 bases between them.

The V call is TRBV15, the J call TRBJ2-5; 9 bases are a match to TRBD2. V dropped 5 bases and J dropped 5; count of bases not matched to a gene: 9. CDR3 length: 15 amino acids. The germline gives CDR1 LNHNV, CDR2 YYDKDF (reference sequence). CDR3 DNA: TGTGCCACCAGCCCTCGGCGGGAGGGCGATGAGACCCAGTACTTC. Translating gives CATSPRREGDETQYF.

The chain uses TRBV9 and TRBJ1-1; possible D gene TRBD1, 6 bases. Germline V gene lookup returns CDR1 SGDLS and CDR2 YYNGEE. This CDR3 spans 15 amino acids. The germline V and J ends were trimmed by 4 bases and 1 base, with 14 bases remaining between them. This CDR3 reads CASSFGRGENTEAFF. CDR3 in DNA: TGTGCCAGCAGCTTTGGAAGGGGGGAGAACACTGAAGCTTTCTTT.

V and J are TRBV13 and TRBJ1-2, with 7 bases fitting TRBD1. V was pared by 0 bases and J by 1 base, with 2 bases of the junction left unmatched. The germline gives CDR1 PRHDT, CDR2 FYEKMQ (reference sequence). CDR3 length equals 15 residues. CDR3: CASSLGRGDNYGYTF. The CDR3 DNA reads TGTGCCAGCAGCTTAGGCAGGGGGGATAACTATGGCTACACCTTC.

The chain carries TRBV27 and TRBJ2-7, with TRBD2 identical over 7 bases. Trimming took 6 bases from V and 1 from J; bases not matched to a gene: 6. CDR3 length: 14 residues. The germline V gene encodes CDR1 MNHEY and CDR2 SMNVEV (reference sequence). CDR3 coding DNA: TGTGCCAGCAGCTTAGGCGGGAGTTCCTACGAGCAGTACTTC. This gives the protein CASSLGGSSYEQYF.

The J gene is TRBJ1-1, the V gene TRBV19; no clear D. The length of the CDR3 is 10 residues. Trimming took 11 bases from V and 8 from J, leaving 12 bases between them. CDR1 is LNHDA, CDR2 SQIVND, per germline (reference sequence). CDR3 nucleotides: TGTGCCTGTCGAGACGGAGAAGCTTTCTTT. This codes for CACRDGEAFF.

The CDR3 region has the DNA TGCGCCAGCAGTCTAACCCGAACCACCCGGGACAGCACCGTTACCTACGAGCAGTACTTC. As protein: CASSLTRTTRDSTVTYEQYF. This chain links TRBV5-1 with TRBJ2-7; 7 bases agree with TRBD1. Germline V gene lookup returns CDR1 SGHRS and CDR2 YFSETQ. The CDR3 contains 20 residues. J gave up 2 bases and V 5 bases, and 25 bases lay outside the gene matches. Full variable domain (missing parts from reference TRBV5-1 and TRBJ2-7): KAGVTQTPRYLIKTRGQQVTLSCSPISGHRSVSWYQQTPGQGLQFLFEYFSETQRNKGNFPGRFSGRQFSNSRSEMNVSTLELGDSALYLCASSLTRTTRDSTVTYEQYFGPGTRLTVT.

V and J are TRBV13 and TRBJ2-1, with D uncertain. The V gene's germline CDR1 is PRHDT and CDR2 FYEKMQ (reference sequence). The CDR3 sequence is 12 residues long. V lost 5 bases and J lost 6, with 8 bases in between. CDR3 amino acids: CASSRMSNEQFF. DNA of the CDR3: TGTGCCAGCAGCCGGATGAGCAATGAGCAGTTCTTC.

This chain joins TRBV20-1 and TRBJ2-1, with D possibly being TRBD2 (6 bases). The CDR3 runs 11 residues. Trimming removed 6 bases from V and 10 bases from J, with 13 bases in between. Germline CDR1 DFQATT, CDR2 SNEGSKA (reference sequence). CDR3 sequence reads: CSAVSGAEQFF. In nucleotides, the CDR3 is TGCAGTGCCGTCTCGGGAGCGGAGCAGTTCTTC.

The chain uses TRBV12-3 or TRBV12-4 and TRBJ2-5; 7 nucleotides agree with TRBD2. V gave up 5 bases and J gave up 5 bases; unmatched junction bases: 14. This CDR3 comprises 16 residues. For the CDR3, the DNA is TGTGCCAGCAGTCCTGAAGCGGGGCCCGACCGGGAGACCCAGTACTTC. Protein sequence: CASSPEAGPDRETQYF.

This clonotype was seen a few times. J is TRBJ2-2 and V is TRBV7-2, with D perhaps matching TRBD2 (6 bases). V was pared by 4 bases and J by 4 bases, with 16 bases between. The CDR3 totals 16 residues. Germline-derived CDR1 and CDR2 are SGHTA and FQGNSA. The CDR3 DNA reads TGTGCCAGCAGCTCAGGGTTGTCGGGACTCACCGGGGAGCTGTTTTTT. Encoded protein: CASSSGLSGLTGELFF.

The DNA for the CDR3 is TGTGCCAGCAGTTACGGCAGAAACCCCCTCCACTTT. It translates to CASSYGRNPLHF. The chain joins TRBV27 to TRBJ1-6, with D hard to call. The CDR3 extends over 12 amino acids. The V and J ends lost 4 bases and 13 bases respectively, with 11 bases between them. Germline V lookup: CDR1 MNHEY, CDR2 SMNVEV (reference sequence).

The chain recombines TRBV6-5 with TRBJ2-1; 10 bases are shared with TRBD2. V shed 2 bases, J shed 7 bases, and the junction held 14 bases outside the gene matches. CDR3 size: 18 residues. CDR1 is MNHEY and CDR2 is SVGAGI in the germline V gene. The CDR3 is CASSYPAGQREGSNEQFF. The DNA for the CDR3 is TGTGCCAGCAGTTACCCCGCGGGGCAGCGGGAGGGCTCGAATGAGCAGTTCTTC.

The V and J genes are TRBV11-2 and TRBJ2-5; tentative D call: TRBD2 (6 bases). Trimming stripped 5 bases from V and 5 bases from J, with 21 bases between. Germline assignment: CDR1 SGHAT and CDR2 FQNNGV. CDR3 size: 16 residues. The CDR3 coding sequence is TGTGCCAGCAGCCGCCGAGGACGGGAGAAAGTGGAGACCCAGTACTTC. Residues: CASSRRGREKVETQYF.

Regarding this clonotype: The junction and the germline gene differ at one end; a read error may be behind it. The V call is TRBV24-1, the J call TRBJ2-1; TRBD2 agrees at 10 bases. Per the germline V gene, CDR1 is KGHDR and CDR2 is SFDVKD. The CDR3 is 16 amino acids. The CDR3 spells CALPLAGDRGHNEQFF. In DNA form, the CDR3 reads TGCGCCCTGCCTCTAGCGGGAGATCGTGGGCACAATGAGCAGTTCTTC.

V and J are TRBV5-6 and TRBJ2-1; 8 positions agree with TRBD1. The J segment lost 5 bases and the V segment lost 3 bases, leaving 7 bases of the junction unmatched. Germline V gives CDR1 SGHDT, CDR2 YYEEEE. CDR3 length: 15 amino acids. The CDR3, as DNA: TGTGCCAGCAGCTCAGACGGGACAGGTCACAATGAGCAGTTCTTC. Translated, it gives CASSSDGTGHNEQFF. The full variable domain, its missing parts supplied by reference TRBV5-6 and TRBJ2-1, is DAGVTQSPTHLIKTRGQQVTLRCSPKSGHDTVSWYQQALGQGPQFIFQYYEEEERQRGNFPDRFSGHQFPNYSSELNVNALLLGDSALYLCASSSDGTGHNEQFFGPGTRLTVL.